Shown below are 6 T cell receptor beta chains from a single sample sequenced in a study of cytomegalovirus exposure and HLA in healthy donors. The PCR had 60 Vbeta and 13 Jbeta primers. The method was immunoSEQ multiplex PCR; TCRdb's version includes in-frame clones alone and lacks a portion of them. This sample has some 80,000 clones, with 60% to 80% found just once. Input material: PBMCs. Receptors originate from a man in his forties or fifties in good health and CMV-seronegative.

The CDR3 sequence: CASSLGDSNNEKLFF. CDR3 in DNA: TGCGCCAGCAGCTTGGGGGACAGCAATAATGAAAAACTGTTTTTT. The genes are TRBV5-1 and TRBJ1-4, with 7 bases identical to TRBD1. The V gene's germline CDR1 is SGHRS and CDR2 YFSETQ. This CDR3 is built from 15 residues. V was pared by 0 bases and J by 4 bases, with 3 bases of the junction left unmatched. Full variable domain (outside the CDR3, taken from reference TRBV5-1 and TRBJ1-4): KAGVTQTPRYLIKTRGQQVTLSCSPISGHRSVSWYQQTPGQGLQFLFEYFSETQRNKGNFPGRFSGRQFSNSRSEMNVSTLELGDSALYLCASSLGDSNNEKLFFGSGTQLSVL.

This chain uses TRBV7-9 with TRBJ2-1; D perhaps matches TRBD1 (6 bases). Germline loops: CDR1 SEHNR, CDR2 FQNEAQ (reference sequence). Deletions cut 5 bases from V and 4 bases from J, with 12 bases between. There are 14 residues in the CDR3. The CDR3 reads CASSTGPGYNEQFF. The DNA of the CDR3 is TGTGCCAGCAGCACAGGGCCCGGATACAATGAGCAGTTCTTC.

This clone was counted a few times. The chain links TRBV6-1 to TRBJ1-5; 10 nucleotides align to TRBD1. The V gene end was trimmed by 8 bases and the J gene end by 3 bases; junction bases not matched to a gene: 4. Germline lookup yields CDR1 MNHNS and CDR2 SASEGT. This CDR3 has 14 residues. The CDR3 DNA sequence: TGTGCCAGCTTGGGACAGGGGACCAATCAGCCCCAGCATTTT. Amino acids: CASLGQGTNQPQHF.

In this sample, this clone turned up a few times. The V gene is TRBV14, the J gene TRBJ2-7; D not certain. The CDR3 is 13 residues long. Germline lookup yields CDR1 SGHDN and CDR2 FVKESK. V dropped 2 bases and J dropped 2 bases, with 7 bases sitting between them. CDR3 nucleotides: TGTGCCAGCAGCCAATTCAGTACCTACGAGCAGTACTTC. Encoded protein: CASSQFSTYEQYF.

The chain combines TRBV9 with TRBJ1-2, with 8 positions matching TRBD1. CDR1 is SGDLS, CDR2 YYNGEE, per germline. The V segment lost 3 bases and the J segment 8 bases; nucleotides outside the gene matches: 6. The CDR3 totals 13 residues. DNA of the CDR3: TGTGCCAGCAGCGGGACAGGGAGGTTAGGCTACACCTTC. Protein: CASSGTGRLGYTF.

V gene TRBV11-1 combines with J gene TRBJ2-3, with D possibly matching TRBD1 (6 bases). Per germline, CDR1 SGHAT and CDR2 FQDESV (reference sequence). Deletions cut 3 bases from V and 6 bases from J, with 19 bases between. The CDR3 consists of 16 residues. The CDR3 region is CASSFFRGDSRDTQYF. The CDR3 DNA sequence: TGTGCCAGCAGCTTTTTCAGGGGAGATAGTCGGGATACGCAGTATTTT.